What follows is one TCR beta chain and its context. Antigen: not known. Losses at the gene ends were 6 bases for V and 1 base for J; bases not matched to a gene: 3. The CDR3 loop spans 14 amino acids. CDR1 and CDR2 (germline): MGHDK, SYGVNS. The record originates from a study of T cell repertoires in cytomegalovirus infection. TCRdb re-called the reads through MiXCR, storing one row per CDR3 protein. The sample holds hundreds of thousands of distinct CDR3 sequences, about 42% seen once. This clonotype was obtained from a human donor in good health (CMV status not recorded). Some clones in this sample may be carry-over from other donors' samples. Sequencing used cultured PBMCs, obtained from culture after CMV antigen stimulation. The genes are TRBV25-1 and TRBJ1-2; 9 nucleotides line up with TRBD1. The chain's CDR3 is CASRSDRGNYGYTF. The CDR3 nucleotides read TGTGCCAGCAGATCGGACAGGGGTAACTATGGCTACACCTTC.